A single sample is the source of the 9 T cell receptor beta chains below, sequenced in a study of a mutant IDH1 vaccine in newly diagnosed glioma. Sequenced by immunoSEQ multiplex PCR; TCRdb stores in-frame clones only, minus some. Seen here are about 98,000 clones, 70% to 90% observed once, and the top ten hold under 0.65%. The sample's time point: baseline, week 1 (first vaccination visit). Treatment given: pre-vaccination baseline after standard-of-care therapy. Sequencing was performed on PBMCs, taken from a glioma patient treated with radiotherapy, temozolomide or both. These receptors came from a woman aged 45-65 years with glioma.

This clone was observed a single time. The rearrangement uses TRBV7-3 and TRBJ2-6; D not certain. The CDR3 is 16 amino acids. V lost 0 bases and J 2 bases, leaving 8 bases between the germline ends. Per germline, CDR1 SGHTA and CDR2 FQGTGA. The CDR3 DNA is TGTGCCAGCAGCTTAACCTCGGTAACTGGGGCCAACGTCCTGACTTTC. Protein product: CASSLTSVTGANVLTF.

This chain links TRBV5-1 with TRBJ1-1; D uncertain. The CDR3 is made up of 15 amino acids. In germline, CDR1 is SGHRS, CDR2 YFSETQ. V was trimmed by 0 bases and J by 1 base, leaving 10 bases between them. Written as DNA, the CDR3 is TGCGCCAGCAGCTTGGACTTACAGAGGAACACTGAAGCTTTCTTT. It translates to CASSLDLQRNTEAFF.

J is TRBJ1-5 and V is TRBV5-1; D might be TRBD1 (6 bases). CDR1 SGHRS and CDR2 YFSETQ come from the germline V gene. The CDR3 extends over 15 amino acids. V was pared by 0 bases and J by 1 base, with 8 bases between. CDR3 sequence reads: CASSLDGQSNQPQHF. CDR3 nucleotide sequence: TGCGCCAGCAGCTTGGATGGACAGAGCAATCAGCCCCAGCATTTT.

V usage is TRBV11-2 and J usage is TRBJ2-7; 10 bases map to TRBD2. The CDR3 sequence is 15 residues long. Germline lookup yields CDR1 SGHAT and CDR2 FQNNGV. Trimming at V came to 3 bases and at J to 5 bases, leaving 7 bases not matched to a gene. The CDR3 nucleotides are TGTGCCAGCAGCTTTCTAGCGGGAGATGTCCACGAGCAGTACTTC. Translating gives CASSFLAGDVHEQYF.

The chain combines TRBV4-2 with TRBJ1-3; D gene ambiguous. Germline assignment: CDR1 LGHNA and CDR2 YNFKEQ. The CDR3 contains 16 residues. Trimming cost V 0 bases and J 2 bases, with 11 bases left between them. The CDR3 region is CASSQDLSWTGNTIYF. CDR3 in DNA: TGTGCCAGCAGCCAAGATCTTAGTTGGACTGGAAACACCATATATTTT.

This chain joins TRBV27 and TRBJ1-3, with D maybe TRBD1 (6 bases). CDR1 MNHEY and CDR2 SMNVEV come from the germline V gene (reference sequence). V dropped 5 bases and J dropped 8 bases, with 13 bases sitting between them. The CDR3 sequence is 13 residues long. The CDR3 nucleotides are TGTGCCAGCAGTCGACGGACAGAGGACACCATATATTTT. Encoded protein: CASSRRTEDTIYF.

Details on this clone: This sample includes further DNA sequences coding for the same CDR3. This chain links TRBV7-6 with TRBJ2-3; D gene ambiguous. Germline-derived CDR1 and CDR2 are SGHVS and FNYEAQ. This CDR3 region has 12 residues. Deletions cut 3 bases from V and 0 bases from J, with 1 base between. The CDR3 loop reads CASSLSTDTQYF. The CDR3 nucleotides read TGTGCCAGCAGCTTGAGCACAGATACGCAGTATTTT. The whole variable domain, remainder taken from reference TRBV7-6 and TRBJ2-3, is GAGVSQSPRYKVTKRGQDVALRCDPISGHVSLYWYRQALGQGPEFLTYFNYEAQQDKSGLPNDRFSAERPEGSISTLTIQRTEQRDSAMYRCASSLSTDTQYFGPGTRLTVL.

The J gene is TRBJ2-5, the V gene TRBV2; unclear D gene. Trimming shortened V by 11 bases and J by 5 bases, and 9 bases separated the two germline ends. This CDR3 spans 10 amino acids. Per the germline V gene, CDR1 is SNHLY and CDR2 is FYNNEI. CDR3 coding DNA: TGTGCCTCTCGAGCGGAGACCCAGTACTTC. Its translation is CASRAETQYF.

This clone was seen a single time. Within the sample, other DNA sequences also encode this same CDR3. V and J are TRBV6-1 and TRBJ2-2, with 7 bases matching TRBD2. Losses at the gene ends were 8 bases for V and 1 base for J; bases not matched to a gene: 4. The germline gives CDR1 MNHNS, CDR2 SASEGT. This CDR3 contains 14 residues. CDR3 loop: CASREAENTGELFF. As DNA, the CDR3 is TGTGCCAGCCGGGAGGCGGAGAACACCGGGGAGCTGTTTTTT.